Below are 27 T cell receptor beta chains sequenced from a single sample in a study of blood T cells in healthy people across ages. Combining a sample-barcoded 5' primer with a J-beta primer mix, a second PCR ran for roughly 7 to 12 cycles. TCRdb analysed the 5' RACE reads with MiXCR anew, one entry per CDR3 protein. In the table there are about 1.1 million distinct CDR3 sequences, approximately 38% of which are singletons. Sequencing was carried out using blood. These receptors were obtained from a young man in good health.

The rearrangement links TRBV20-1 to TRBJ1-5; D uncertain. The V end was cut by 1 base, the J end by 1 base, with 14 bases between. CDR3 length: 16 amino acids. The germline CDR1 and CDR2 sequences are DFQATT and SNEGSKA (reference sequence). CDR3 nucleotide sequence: TGCAGTGCTAGAGTACTGAACAGCCCGAGCAATCAGCCCCAGCATTTT. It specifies CSARVLNSPSNQPQHF.

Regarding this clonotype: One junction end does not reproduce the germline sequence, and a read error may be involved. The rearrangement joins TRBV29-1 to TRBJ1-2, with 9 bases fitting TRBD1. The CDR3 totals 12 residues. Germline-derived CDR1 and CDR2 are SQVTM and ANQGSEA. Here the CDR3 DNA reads TGCAGCGTTGGGGACAGGGTCGGGGGCTACATCTTC. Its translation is CSVGDRVGGYIF.

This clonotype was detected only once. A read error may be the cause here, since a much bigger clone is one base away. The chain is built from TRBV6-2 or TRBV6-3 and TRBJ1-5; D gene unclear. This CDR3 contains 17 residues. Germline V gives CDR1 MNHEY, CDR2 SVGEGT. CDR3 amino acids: CASSSVFERDRNQLQHF. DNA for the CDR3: TGTGCCAGCAGTTCTGTATTTGAGAGGGATCGCAATCAGCTCCAGCATTTT.

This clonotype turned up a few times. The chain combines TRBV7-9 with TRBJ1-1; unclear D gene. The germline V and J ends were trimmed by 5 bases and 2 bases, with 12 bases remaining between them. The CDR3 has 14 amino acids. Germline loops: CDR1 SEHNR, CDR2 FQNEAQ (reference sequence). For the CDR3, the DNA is TGTGCCAGCAGCAGAGACGGTTTAAACACTGAAGCTTTCTTT. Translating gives CASSRDGLNTEAFF.

DNA for the CDR3: TGCGCCAGCAGCGCAGGGGCCGAAGAAAAACTGTTTTTT. Translation gives CASSAGAEEKLFF. The chain employs TRBV5-1 and TRBJ1-4; the D gene is possibly TRBD1 (6 bases). The CDR3 loop spans 13 amino acids. Per germline, CDR1 SGHRS and CDR2 YFSETQ. The V gene lost 4 bases and the J gene lost 8 bases, with 12 bases spanning the gap.

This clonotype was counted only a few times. This chain's CDR3 is CSATTRSRYGYTF. For the CDR3, the DNA is TGCAGTGCTACCACCAGGTCCCGGTATGGCTACACCTTC. This chain links TRBV20-1 with TRBJ1-2; the D is unclear. Germline CDR1 reads DFQATT; CDR2 reads SNEGSKA (reference sequence). V dropped 4 bases and J dropped 5 bases, with 14 bases sitting between them. The CDR3 has 13 amino acids.

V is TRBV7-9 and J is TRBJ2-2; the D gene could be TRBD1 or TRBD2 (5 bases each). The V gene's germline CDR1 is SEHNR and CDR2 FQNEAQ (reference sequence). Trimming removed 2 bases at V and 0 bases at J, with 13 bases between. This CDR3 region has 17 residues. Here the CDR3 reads CASSLNSGTTNTGELFF. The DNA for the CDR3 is TGTGCCAGCAGCTTAAATTCAGGGACGACGAACACCGGGGAGCTGTTTTTT.

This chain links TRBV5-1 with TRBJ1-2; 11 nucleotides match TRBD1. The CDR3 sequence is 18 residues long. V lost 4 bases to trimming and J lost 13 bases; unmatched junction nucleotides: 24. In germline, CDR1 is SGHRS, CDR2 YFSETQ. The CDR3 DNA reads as TGCGCCAGCAGCCGCGGGACAGGGGGAGACCTTCTATCGTCTATTCGCACCTTC. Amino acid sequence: CASSRGTGGDLLSSIRTF.

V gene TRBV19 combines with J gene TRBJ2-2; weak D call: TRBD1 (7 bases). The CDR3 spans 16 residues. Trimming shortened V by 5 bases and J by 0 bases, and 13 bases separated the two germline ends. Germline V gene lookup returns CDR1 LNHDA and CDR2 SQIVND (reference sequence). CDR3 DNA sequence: TGTGCCAGTAGTGACAGGGCGGGAACGAACACCGGGGAGCTGTTTTTT. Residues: CASSDRAGTNTGELFF.

The CDR3 DNA reads as TGTGCCTGGAGTCCTGGTGGGACTAAAGAGACCCAGTACTTC. It yields the protein CAWSPGGTKETQYF. This sequence joins TRBV30 and TRBJ2-7; 7 positions agree with TRBD2. The DNA end favors TRBJ2-5, so the J call may be wrong. The length of the CDR3 is 14 residues. Germline lookup yields CDR1 GTSNPN and CDR2 SVGIG (reference sequence).

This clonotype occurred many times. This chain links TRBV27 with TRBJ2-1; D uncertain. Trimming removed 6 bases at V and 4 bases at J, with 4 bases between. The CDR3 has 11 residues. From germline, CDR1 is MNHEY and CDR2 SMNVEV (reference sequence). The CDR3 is CASRVYNEQFF. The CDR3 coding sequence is TGTGCCAGCAGGGTTTACAATGAGCAGTTCTTC.

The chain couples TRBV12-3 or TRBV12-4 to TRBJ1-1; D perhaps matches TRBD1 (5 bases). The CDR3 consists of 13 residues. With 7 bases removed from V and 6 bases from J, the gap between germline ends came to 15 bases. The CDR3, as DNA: TGTGCCAGCACCCGAGGGGAAATCGCTGAAGCTTTCTTT. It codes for CASTRGEIAEAFF.

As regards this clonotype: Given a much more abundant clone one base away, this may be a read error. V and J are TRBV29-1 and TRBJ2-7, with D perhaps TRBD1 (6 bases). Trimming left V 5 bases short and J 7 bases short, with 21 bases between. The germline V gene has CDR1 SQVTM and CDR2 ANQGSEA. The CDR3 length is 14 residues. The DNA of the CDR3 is TGCAGCGTTACGGACAGTAGCTCCTACAATGAGCAGTACTTC. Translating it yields CSVTDSSSYNEQYF.

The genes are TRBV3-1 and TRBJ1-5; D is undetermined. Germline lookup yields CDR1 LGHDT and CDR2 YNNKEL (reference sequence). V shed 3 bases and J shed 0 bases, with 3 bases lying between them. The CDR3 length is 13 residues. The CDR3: CASSHNSNQPQHF. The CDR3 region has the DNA TGTGCCAGCAGCCATAATAGCAATCAGCCCCAGCATTTT.

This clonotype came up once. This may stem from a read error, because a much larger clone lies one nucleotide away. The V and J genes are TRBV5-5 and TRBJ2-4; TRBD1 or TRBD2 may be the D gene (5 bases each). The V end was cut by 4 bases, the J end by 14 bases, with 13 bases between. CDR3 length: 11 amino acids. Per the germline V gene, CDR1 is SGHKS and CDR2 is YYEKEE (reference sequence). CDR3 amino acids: CASSKGRKEYF. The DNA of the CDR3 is TGTGCCAGCAGCAAGGGACGAAAAGAGTACTTC.

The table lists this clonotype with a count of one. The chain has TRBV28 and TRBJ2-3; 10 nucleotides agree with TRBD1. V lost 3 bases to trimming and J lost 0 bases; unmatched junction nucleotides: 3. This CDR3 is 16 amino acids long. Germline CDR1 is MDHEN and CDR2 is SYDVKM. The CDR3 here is CASSLGQGYSTDTQYF. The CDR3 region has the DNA TGTGCCAGCAGTTTGGGACAGGGGTATAGCACAGATACGCAGTATTTT.

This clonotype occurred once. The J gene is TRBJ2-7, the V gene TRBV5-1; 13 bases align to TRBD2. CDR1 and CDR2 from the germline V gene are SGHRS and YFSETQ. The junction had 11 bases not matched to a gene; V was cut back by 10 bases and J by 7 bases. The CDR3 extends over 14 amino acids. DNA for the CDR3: TGCGCCGCGAGCGGGACTAGCGGGGATAATGAGCAGTACTTC. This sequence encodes CAASGTSGDNEQYF.

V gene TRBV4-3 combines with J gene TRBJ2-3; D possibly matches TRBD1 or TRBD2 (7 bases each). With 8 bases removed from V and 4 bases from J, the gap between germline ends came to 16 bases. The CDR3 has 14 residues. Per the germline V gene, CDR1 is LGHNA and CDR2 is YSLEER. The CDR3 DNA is TGCGCCAGCCAGGGGGGGCTTGGATCAGATACGCAGTATTTT. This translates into CASQGGLGSDTQYF.

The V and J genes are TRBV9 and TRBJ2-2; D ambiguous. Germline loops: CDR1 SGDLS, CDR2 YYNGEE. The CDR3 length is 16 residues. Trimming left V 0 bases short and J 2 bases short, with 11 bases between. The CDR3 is CASSVAMGRNTGELFF. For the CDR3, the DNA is TGTGCCAGCAGCGTAGCTATGGGCAGAAACACCGGGGAGCTGTTTTTT.

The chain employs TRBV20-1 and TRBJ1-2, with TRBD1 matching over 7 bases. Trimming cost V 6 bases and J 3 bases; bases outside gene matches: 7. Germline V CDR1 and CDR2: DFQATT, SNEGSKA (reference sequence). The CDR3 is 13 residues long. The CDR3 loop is CSALLDRDYGYTF. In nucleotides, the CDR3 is TGCAGTGCCCTCCTCGACAGGGACTATGGCTACACCTTC.

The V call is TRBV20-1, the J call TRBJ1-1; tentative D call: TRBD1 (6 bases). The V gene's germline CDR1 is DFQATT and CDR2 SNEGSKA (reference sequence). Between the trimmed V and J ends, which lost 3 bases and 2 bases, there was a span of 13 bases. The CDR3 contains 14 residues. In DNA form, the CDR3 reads TGCAGTGCTAGCCCCACAGGGTTCAACACTGAAGCTTTCTTT. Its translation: CSASPTGFNTEAFF.

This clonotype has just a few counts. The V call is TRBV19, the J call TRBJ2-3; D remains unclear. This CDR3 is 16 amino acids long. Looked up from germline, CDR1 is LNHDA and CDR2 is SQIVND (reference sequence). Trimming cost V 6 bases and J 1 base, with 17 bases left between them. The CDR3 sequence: CASSPHPVTGTDTQYF. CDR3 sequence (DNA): TGTGCCAGTAGCCCCCATCCGGTTACGGGCACAGATACGCAGTATTTT.

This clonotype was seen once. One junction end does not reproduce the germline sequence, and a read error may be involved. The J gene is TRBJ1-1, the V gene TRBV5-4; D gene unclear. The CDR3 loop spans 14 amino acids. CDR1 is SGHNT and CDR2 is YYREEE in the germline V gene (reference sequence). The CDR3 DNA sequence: TGTGCCTGCAGGACTAAGGGCGCGGACACTGAAGCTTTCTTT. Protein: CACRTKGADTEAFF. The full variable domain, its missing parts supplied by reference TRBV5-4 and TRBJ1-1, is ETGVTQSPTHLIKTRGQQVTLRCSSQSGHNTVSWYQQALGQGPQFIFQYYREEENGRGNFPPRFSGLQFPNYSSELNVNALELDDSALYLCACRTKGADTEAFFGQGTRLTVV.

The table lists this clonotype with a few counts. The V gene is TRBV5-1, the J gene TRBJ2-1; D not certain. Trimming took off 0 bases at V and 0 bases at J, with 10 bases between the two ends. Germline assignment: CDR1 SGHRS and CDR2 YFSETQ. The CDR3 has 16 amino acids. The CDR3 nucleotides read TGCGCCAGCAGCTTGGAGGTCAGGAGCTCCTACAATGAGCAGTTCTTC. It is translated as CASSLEVRSSYNEQFF. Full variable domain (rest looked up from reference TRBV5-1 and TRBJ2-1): KAGVTQTPRYLIKTRGQQVTLSCSPISGHRSVSWYQQTPGQGLQFLFEYFSETQRNKGNFPGRFSGRQFSNSRSEMNVSTLELGDSALYLCASSLEVRSSYNEQFFGPGTRLTVL.

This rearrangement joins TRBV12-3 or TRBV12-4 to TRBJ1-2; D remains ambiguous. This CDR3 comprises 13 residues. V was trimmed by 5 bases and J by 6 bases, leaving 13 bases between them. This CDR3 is CASSPRTEHGYTF. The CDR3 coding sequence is TGTGCCAGCAGTCCGCGTACAGAACATGGCTACACCTTC.

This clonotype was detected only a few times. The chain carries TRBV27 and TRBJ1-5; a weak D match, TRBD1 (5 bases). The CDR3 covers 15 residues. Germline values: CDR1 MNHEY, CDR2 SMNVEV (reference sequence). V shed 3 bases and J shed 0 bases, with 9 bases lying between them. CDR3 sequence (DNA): TGTGCCAGCAGTTTTCAAGGGGATAGCAATCAGCCCCAGCATTTT. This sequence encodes CASSFQGDSNQPQHF.

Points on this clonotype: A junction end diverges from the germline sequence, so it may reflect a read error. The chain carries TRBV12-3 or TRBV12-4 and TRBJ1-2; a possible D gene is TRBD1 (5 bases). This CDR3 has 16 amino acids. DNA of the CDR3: TGTGTCAGCAGTCTAGATTGGGGGAGGCCTAACTATGGCTACACCTTC. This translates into CVSSLDWGRPNYGYTF.